This entry features one T cell receptor beta chain sequence. Per the authors' pipeline: For nucleated cells, counts were estimated from reference gene primer amplification. Sequencing used immunoSEQ multiplex PCR; TCRdb keeps in-frame clones, though not all of them. That table is the source of V, J and clone size, and D and trimming were worked out from the DNA. The sample includes just under 90,000 clones, approximately 89% seen only once; the top ten take over 0.45%. The data were obtained in a study of blood T cell repertoires in COVID-19. About the research overall: There were acute and convalescent COVID-19 samples, and they came from the United States, Italy and Spain. PBMCs, B-cell-depleted T cells, or T cells provided the cDNA or gDNA that made up the material.

The receptor was derived from a man in his 60s with acute or convalescent COVID-19. The sample was peripheral blood.

CDR3 bases: TGTGCCAGCAGTAAACAGGGGGGGGATAACACTGAAGCTTTCTTT. This encodes CASSKQGGDNTEAFF. The rearrangement links TRBV5-4 to TRBJ1-1, with TRBD1 matching 8 bases. Germline V gene lookup returns CDR1 SGHNT and CDR2 YYREEE (reference sequence). V lost 5 bases to trimming and J lost 2 bases; unmatched junction nucleotides: 8. The CDR3 sequence is 15 residues long. The full variable domain, its missing parts supplied by reference TRBV5-4 and TRBJ1-1, is ETGVTQSPTHLIKTRGQQVTLRCSSQSGHNTVSWYQQALGQGPQFIFQYYREEENGRGNFPPRFSGLQFPNYSSELNVNALELDDSALYLCASSKQGGDNTEAFFGQGTRLTVV.